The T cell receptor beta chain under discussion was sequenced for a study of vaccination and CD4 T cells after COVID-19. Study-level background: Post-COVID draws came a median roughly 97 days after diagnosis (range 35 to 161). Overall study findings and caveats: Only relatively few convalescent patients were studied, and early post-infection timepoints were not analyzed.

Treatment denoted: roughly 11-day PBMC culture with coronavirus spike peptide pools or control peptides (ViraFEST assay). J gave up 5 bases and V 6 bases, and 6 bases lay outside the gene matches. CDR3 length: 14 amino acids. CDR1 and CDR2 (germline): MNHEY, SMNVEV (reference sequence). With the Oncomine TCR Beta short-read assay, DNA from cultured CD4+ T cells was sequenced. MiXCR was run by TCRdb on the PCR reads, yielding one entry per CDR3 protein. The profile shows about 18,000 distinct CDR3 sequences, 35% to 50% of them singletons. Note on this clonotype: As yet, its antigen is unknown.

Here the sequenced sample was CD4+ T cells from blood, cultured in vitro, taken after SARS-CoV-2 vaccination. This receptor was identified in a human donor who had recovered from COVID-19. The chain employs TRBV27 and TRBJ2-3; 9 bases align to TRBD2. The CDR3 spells CASRIAGVKDTQYF. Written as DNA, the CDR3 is TGTGCCAGCAGGATAGCGGGGGTGAAAGATACGCAGTATTTT.